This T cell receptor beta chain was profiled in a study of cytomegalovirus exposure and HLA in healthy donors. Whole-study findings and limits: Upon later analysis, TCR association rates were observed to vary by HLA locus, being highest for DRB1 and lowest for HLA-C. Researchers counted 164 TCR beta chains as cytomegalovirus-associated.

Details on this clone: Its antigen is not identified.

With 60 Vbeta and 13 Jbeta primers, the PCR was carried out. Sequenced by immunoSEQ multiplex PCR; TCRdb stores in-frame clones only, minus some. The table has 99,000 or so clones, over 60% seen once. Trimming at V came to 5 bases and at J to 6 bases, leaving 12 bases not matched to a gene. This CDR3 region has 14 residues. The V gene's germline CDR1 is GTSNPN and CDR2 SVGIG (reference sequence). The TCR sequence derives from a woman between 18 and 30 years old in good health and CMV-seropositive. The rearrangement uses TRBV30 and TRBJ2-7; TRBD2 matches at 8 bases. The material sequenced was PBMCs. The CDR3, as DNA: TGTGCCTGGGACCCGGTGCGGGAGGACGGCGAGCAGTACTTC. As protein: CAWDPVREDGEQYF.